This record looks at one T cell receptor (beta chain) sequence and its context. The data originate from a study of blood T cell repertoires in COVID-19. Overall study: The United States, Italy and Spain supplied acute and convalescent COVID-19 samples. Nucleic acid was either cDNA or gDNA, and it came from T cells, B-cell-depleted T cells, or PBMCs.

Study processing details: Amplification from reference gene primers served as the basis for estimated nucleated cell counts. Assay used: immunoSEQ multiplex PCR; TCRdb lists only in-frame clones, some missing. D and trimming come from the DNA, and the V and J calls and clone size come from that table. This sample has about 130,000 clones, with over 60% found just once. Unmatched junction bases numbered 4, after V lost 6 bases and J lost 2 bases. CDR3 length equals 15 residues. Germline loops: CDR1 SGHVS, CDR2 FQNEAQ. The specimen was peripheral blood. This TCR was recovered from a woman between 65 and 79 years old with acute or convalescent COVID-19. The chain carries TRBV7-8 and TRBJ2-1; TRBD2 agrees at 10 bases. CDR3 protein: CASRELAGPYNEQFF. Written as DNA, the CDR3 is TGTGCCAGCAGGGAACTAGCGGGACCCTACAATGAGCAGTTCTTC.